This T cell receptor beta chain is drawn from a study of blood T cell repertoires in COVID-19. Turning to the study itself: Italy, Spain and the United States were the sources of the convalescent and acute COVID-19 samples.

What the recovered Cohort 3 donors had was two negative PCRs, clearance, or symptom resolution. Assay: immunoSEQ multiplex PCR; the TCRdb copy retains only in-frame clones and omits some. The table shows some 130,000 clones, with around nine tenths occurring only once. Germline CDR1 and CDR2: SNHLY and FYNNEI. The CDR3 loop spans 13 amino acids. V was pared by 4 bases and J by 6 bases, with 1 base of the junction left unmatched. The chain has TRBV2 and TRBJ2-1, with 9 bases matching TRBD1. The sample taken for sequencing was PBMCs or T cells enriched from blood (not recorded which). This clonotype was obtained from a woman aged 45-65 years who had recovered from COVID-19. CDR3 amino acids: CASSVGQGNEQFF. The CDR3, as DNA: TGTGCCAGCAGTGTGGGACAGGGCAATGAGCAGTTCTTC. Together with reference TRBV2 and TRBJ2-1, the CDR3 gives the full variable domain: EPEVTQTPSHQVTQMGQEVILRCVPISNHLYFYWYRQILGQKVEFLVSFYNNEISEKSEIFDDQFSVERPDGSNFTLKIRSTKLEDSAMYFCASSVGQGNEQFFGPGTRLTVL.